These 27 T cell receptor beta chains came from one sample sequenced in a study of T-cell reconstitution after alpha-beta-depleted transplantation in children. Using unique molecular identifiers, the investigators prepared the TCRbeta library. One entry per CDR3 protein, called by TCRdb with MiXCR from the PCR reads. The table has 250,000 to 400,000 distinct CDR3 sequences, approximately 20% seen once. This specimen was PBMCs, mostly from graft donor cells, taken 180 days after TCRalphabeta/CD19-depleted stem cell transplant. The source of these receptors is a male patient younger than 18 who had a stem cell transplant for acute lymphoblastic leukemia, so the T cells may come from the graft donor.

J is TRBJ2-1 and V is TRBV4-1, with 9 nucleotides matching TRBD2. V lost 0 bases, J lost 0 bases, and 6 bases stayed unmatched. The CDR3 consists of 18 residues. CDR1 MGHRA and CDR2 YSYEKL come from the germline V gene. CDR3 DNA: TGCGCCAGCAGCCAAGAAACCGGGACTAGCACCTCCTACAATGAGCAGTTCTTC. This sequence encodes CASSQETGTSTSYNEQFF.

There are a few counts of this clonotype. The rearrangement joins TRBV12-3 or TRBV12-4 to TRBJ2-7; D might be TRBD2 (5 bases). V dropped 3 bases and J dropped 2 bases, with 11 bases sitting between them. This CDR3 has 14 amino acids. CDR3 in amino acids: CASSLRVAPYEQYF. In DNA form, the CDR3 reads TGTGCCAGCAGTTTGAGGGTTGCCCCCTACGAGCAGTACTTC.

This clonotype was counted only a few times. The chain joins TRBV28 to TRBJ2-2; a possible D gene is TRBD1 (5 bases). Between the trimmed V and J ends, which lost 2 bases and 2 bases, there was a span of 9 bases. Germline CDR1 reads MDHEN; CDR2 reads SYDVKM. This CDR3 spans 15 amino acids. Here the CDR3 reads CASSLHRINTGELFF. The CDR3 DNA is TGTGCCAGCAGTTTACACAGGATTAACACCGGGGAGCTGTTTTTT.

The chain uses TRBV5-1 and TRBJ1-4, with D perhaps TRBD1 (5 bases). Germline V CDR1 and CDR2: SGHRS, YFSETQ. Trimming left V 0 bases short and J 7 bases short, with 13 bases between. CDR3 size: 15 residues. CDR3 nucleotide sequence: TGCGCCAGCAGCTTGGGGGCAGGGATTTTTGAAAAACTGTTTTTT. Its protein is CASSLGAGIFEKLFF.

The chain is built from TRBV6-5 and TRBJ2-1; no clear D gene. Trimming removed 2 bases from V and 2 bases from J, with 13 bases in between. The CDR3 is 16 residues long. Germline CDR1 reads MNHEY; CDR2 reads SVGAGI. The CDR3 DNA sequence: TGTGCCAGCAGTTACCGGCTAAGTGAGGCCTACAATGAGCAGTTCTTC. This encodes CASSYRLSEAYNEQFF.

This clonotype was counted a few times. The rearrangement joins TRBV5-1 to TRBJ1-4, with D possibly TRBD1 on 5 matching bases. V lost 4 bases and J lost 10, with 17 bases in between. CDR1 is SGHRS, CDR2 YFSETQ, per germline. This CDR3 has 14 amino acids. In DNA form, the CDR3 reads TGCGCCAGCAGCCAGGGCCCAGCCACGGGAAAACTGTTTTTT. Translating gives CASSQGPATGKLFF.

Only a few counts were recorded for this clonotype. The genes are TRBV7-9 and TRBJ2-5, with D possibly TRBD2 on 6 matching bases. The V gene's germline CDR1 is SEHNR and CDR2 FQNEAQ (reference sequence). Between the trimmed V and J ends, which lost 2 bases and 3 bases, there was a span of 13 bases. This CDR3 comprises 15 residues. The CDR3 DNA reads as TGTGCCAGCAGCTTAACGCGTTGGGGGGAAGAGACCCAGTACTTC. Its protein product is CASSLTRWGEETQYF.

A few counts support this clonotype. The rearrangement uses TRBV11-2 and TRBJ2-7; no definite D call. CDR1 and CDR2 from the germline V gene are SGHAT and FQNNGV. V lost 1 base, J lost 3 bases, and 7 bases lay in between. The CDR3 loop spans 13 amino acids. In DNA form, the CDR3 reads TGTGCCAGCAGCTTAGCCCCGGACTACGAGCAGTACTTC. Translating gives CASSLAPDYEQYF.

Only a few counts were recorded for this clonotype. This chain connects TRBV11-2 to TRBJ1-1; TRBD1 agrees at 7 bases. The germline gives CDR1 SGHAT, CDR2 FQNNGV. V shed 6 bases and J 6 bases; nucleotides not matched to a gene: 4. This CDR3 has 12 residues. CDR3 in amino acids: CASRPDRAEAFF. In DNA form, the CDR3 reads TGTGCCAGCAGGCCCGACAGGGCTGAAGCTTTCTTT. Full variable domain (rest looked up from reference TRBV11-2 and TRBJ1-1): EAGVAQSPRYKIIEKRQSVAFWCNPISGHATLYWYQQILGQGPKLLIQFQNNGVVDDSQLPKDRFSAERLKGVDSTLKIQPAKLEDSAVYLCASRPDRAEAFFGQGTRLTVV.

This clonotype was recorded a few times. This chain connects TRBV5-1 to TRBJ2-1; maybe TRBD2 (7 bases). V lost 4 bases, J lost 1 base, and 27 bases lay in between. CDR1 and CDR2 (germline): SGHRS, YFSETQ. The CDR3 runs 20 residues. The DNA of the CDR3 is TGCGCCAGCAGCCTAGTGCTGGGACTAAGTAGGGGGAAGTCCTACAATGAGCAGTTCTTC. Encoded protein: CASSLVLGLSRGKSYNEQFF.

This clonotype was detected a few times. This chain connects TRBV5-1 to TRBJ2-1; D not certain. V shed 0 bases and J shed 2 bases, with 9 bases lying between them. There are 15 residues in the CDR3. Germline values: CDR1 SGHRS, CDR2 YFSETQ. CDR3 loop: CASSLAGQAYNEQFF. CDR3 nucleotides: TGCGCCAGCAGCTTGGCCGGGCAAGCCTACAATGAGCAGTTCTTC. The full variable domain, rest sourced from reference TRBV5-1 and TRBJ2-1, is KAGVTQTPRYLIKTRGQQVTLSCSPISGHRSVSWYQQTPGQGLQFLFEYFSETQRNKGNFPGRFSGRQFSNSRSEMNVSTLELGDSALYLCASSLAGQAYNEQFFGPGTRLTVL.

This chain connects TRBV20-1 to TRBJ2-5; 9 nucleotides align to TRBD2. CDR3 size: 18 residues. The J segment lost 3 bases and the V segment lost 3 bases, leaving 17 bases of the junction unmatched. The germline gives CDR1 DFQATT, CDR2 SNEGSKA (reference sequence). The CDR3 DNA reads TGCAGTGCTAGTCATTGGACTAGCGAGGTGGGATGGGAAGAGACCCAGTACTTC. Residues: CSASHWTSEVGWEETQYF.

This chain connects TRBV5-1 to TRBJ2-3, with 7 bases fitting TRBD1. Germline V CDR1 and CDR2: SGHRS, YFSETQ. This CDR3 has 13 amino acids. Trimming cost V 6 bases and J 2 bases; bases outside gene matches: 3. CDR3 bases: TGCGCCAGCACCACAGGGGCCACAGATACGCAGTATTTT. It is translated as CASTTGATDTQYF.

This clonotype turned up a few times. The chain carries TRBV20-1 and TRBJ2-1, with 13 bases matching TRBD2. V lost 1 base, J lost 1 base, and 4 bases stayed unmatched. The CDR3 sequence is 17 residues long. The V gene's germline CDR1 is DFQATT and CDR2 SNEGSKA (reference sequence). CDR3 sequence reads: CSARGGTSGTSYNEQFF. CDR3 nucleotides: TGCAGTGCTAGAGGGGGGACTAGCGGGACATCCTACAATGAGCAGTTCTTC.

The chain links TRBV4-1 to TRBJ2-4, with D perhaps matching TRBD1 (6 bases). The CDR3 consists of 16 residues. Trimming removed 4 bases from V and 4 bases from J, with 17 bases in between. Germline assignment: CDR1 MGHRA and CDR2 YSYEKL. The CDR3 bases are TGCGCCAGCAGCCGGACAGTCCTAAGGCAAAAAAACATTCAGTACTTC. Protein sequence: CASSRTVLRQKNIQYF.

This chain joins TRBV20-1 and TRBJ2-5, with D perhaps given as TRBD1 or TRBD2 (5 bases each). V was trimmed by 5 bases and J by 5 bases, leaving 12 bases between them. CDR1 is DFQATT, CDR2 SNEGSKA, per germline (reference sequence). The CDR3 sequence is 12 residues long. This CDR3 is CSAFPGTETQYF. CDR3 nucleotides: TGCAGTGCTTTCCCCGGGACGGAGACCCAGTACTTC.

This clonotype appeared a few times. The chain employs TRBV3-1 and TRBJ1-1; unclear D gene. In germline, CDR1 is LGHDT, CDR2 YNNKEL (reference sequence). V shed 6 bases and J shed 1 base, with 9 bases lying between them. The CDR3 is made up of 13 amino acids. The CDR3 region has the DNA TGTGCCAGCAGTCCAGACGGGAACACTGAAGCTTTCTTT. Translation gives CASSPDGNTEAFF.

This clonotype was recorded a few times. This sequence joins TRBV5-8 and TRBJ1-2; tentative D call: TRBD1 (6 bases). The CDR3 runs to 12 residues. Trimming took off 2 bases at V and 7 bases at J, with 9 bases between the two ends. Germline loops: CDR1 SGHTS, CDR2 YDEGEE. CDR3: CASSFTGFGYTF. DNA of the CDR3: TGTGCCAGCAGCTTTACAGGGTTTGGCTACACCTTC.

This clonotype was seen only a few times. The chain employs TRBV6-6 and TRBJ2-1; TRBD2 agrees at 7 bases. The CDR3 covers 12 residues. V dropped 6 bases and J dropped 9; count of bases not matched to a gene: 5. From germline, CDR1 is MNHNY and CDR2 SVGAGI (reference sequence). The CDR3, as DNA: TGTGCCAGCAGCTCCCTAGCGGTTGAGCAGTTCTTC. It encodes CASSSLAVEQFF.

J is TRBJ2-4 and V is TRBV20-1; TRBD2 matches at 11 bases. The CDR3 is 19 residues long. Trimming cost V 6 bases and J 2 bases; bases outside gene matches: 18. Germline assignment: CDR1 DFQATT and CDR2 SNEGSKA (reference sequence). The CDR3 nucleotides are TGCAGTGCGCCGGAGCCGGGACTAGCGGCTCATGGTTCCAAAAACATTCAGTACTTC. Encoded protein: CSAPEPGLAAHGSKNIQYF.

The chain carries TRBV29-1 and TRBJ2-7, with D perhaps being TRBD1 or TRBD2 (5 bases each). Germline loops: CDR1 SQVTM, CDR2 ANQGSEA. V was pared by 6 bases and J by 2 bases, with 14 bases between. The CDR3 contains 13 residues. The CDR3 sequence is CSVAVGEAYEQYF. The CDR3 DNA follows: TGCAGCGTGGCTGTGGGGGAAGCCTACGAGCAGTACTTC.

This clonotype showed up just a few times. The gene calls are TRBV2 and TRBJ2-1; a possible D gene is TRBD2 (5 bases). Germline-derived CDR1 and CDR2 are SNHLY and FYNNEI. The CDR3 covers 14 residues. The V end lost 6 bases, the J end lost 6 bases, and 15 bases lay between the germline ends. This CDR3 is CASRAGLASNEQFF. The CDR3 nucleotides are TGTGCCAGCAGGGCCGGGTTAGCGTCCAATGAGCAGTTCTTC.

The rearrangement links TRBV5-1 to TRBJ2-7; 7 bases are a match to TRBD2. This CDR3 has 16 residues. J gave up 3 bases and V 0 bases, and 9 bases lay outside the gene matches. CDR1 SGHRS and CDR2 YFSETQ come from the germline V gene. Here the CDR3 DNA reads TGCGCCAGCAGCTTGGAGGGGCCGGCTAGCGGCTACGAGCAGTACTTC. This sequence encodes CASSLEGPASGYEQYF. Filled out from reference TRBV5-1 and TRBJ2-7, the complete variable domain reads KAGVTQTPRYLIKTRGQQVTLSCSPISGHRSVSWYQQTPGQGLQFLFEYFSETQRNKGNFPGRFSGRQFSNSRSEMNVSTLELGDSALYLCASSLEGPASGYEQYFGPGTRLTVT.

This clonotype was found a few times. The chain combines TRBV5-1 with TRBJ2-1; D is undetermined. This CDR3 is 13 amino acids long. The germline V and J ends were trimmed by 2 bases and 2 bases, with 5 bases remaining between them. Germline values: CDR1 SGHRS, CDR2 YFSETQ. The CDR3 loop is CASSFNTYNEQFF. The CDR3 nucleotides read TGCGCCAGCAGCTTTAACACCTACAATGAGCAGTTCTTC.

This chain uses TRBV5-1 with TRBJ2-2, with D perhaps TRBD1 (6 bases). The germline V and J ends were trimmed by 4 bases and 5 bases, with 9 bases remaining between them. The CDR3 has 13 amino acids. Germline V gives CDR1 SGHRS, CDR2 YFSETQ. The CDR3: CASSRTVTGELFF. The CDR3 region has the DNA TGCGCCAGCAGCCGGACAGTTACCGGGGAGCTGTTTTTT.

Only a few counts were recorded for this clonotype. The chain joins TRBV7-9 to TRBJ2-3; D not certain. Trimming took off 9 bases at V and 5 bases at J, with 9 bases between the two ends. Germline assignment: CDR1 SEHNR and CDR2 FQNEAQ (reference sequence). The length of the CDR3 is 11 residues. CDR3 sequence: CARSIKDTQYF. The CDR3, as DNA: TGTGCCAGATCCATTAAAGATACGCAGTATTTT.

The gene calls are TRBV10-3 and TRBJ1-2; a possible D gene is TRBD1 (5 bases). Germline V gene data show CDR1 as ENHRY and CDR2 as SYGVKD. This CDR3 is built from 14 residues. Trimming cost V 6 bases and J 6 bases, with 17 bases left between them. CDR3 in DNA: TGTGCCATCAGCTCGGAGGGACGAGGAGATGGCTACACCTTC. This codes for CAISSEGRGDGYTF.